This TCR beta chain was captured in a study of cytomegalovirus exposure and HLA in healthy donors. On the study more broadly: An early data release held around 80 million unique TCRs from HLA-typed donors. Study results and caveats: A highly shared variant cluster was judged a likely technical artifact. A few of the chains that were CMV-associated were confirmed in vitro to be specific for CMV antigens.

A multiplex PCR was run with 60 Vbeta primers and 13 Jbeta primers. The table came from immunoSEQ multiplex PCR; TCRdb's copy has only in-frame clones and leaves some out. The repertoire has about 160,000 clones, roughly 80% of them found once; the top ten carry 2.2%. This clone has a count of ten or more. Its antigen is still unknown. The sequenced sample consisted of PBMCs. The source of this sequence is a man aged 45-65 years in good health and CMV-seropositive.

This CDR3 reads CASSSDDLTVANTGELFF. The CDR3 DNA is TGTGCCAGCAGCTCCGACGATTTGACTGTCGCGAACACCGGGGAGCTGTTTTTT. The chain recombines TRBV7-9 with TRBJ2-2; D not certain. V shed 4 bases and J shed 0 bases, with 18 bases lying between them. This CDR3 is built from 18 residues. Germline lookup yields CDR1 SEHNR and CDR2 FQNEAQ (reference sequence).